The 28 T cell receptor beta chains given below trace back to one sample, sequenced in a study of T-cell reconstitution after alpha-beta-depleted transplantation in children. Unique molecular identifiers were used to barcode this TCRbeta library. MiXCR was run by TCRdb on the PCR reads, yielding one entry per CDR3 protein. Seen here are hundreds of thousands of distinct CDR3 sequences, 10% to 15% observed once, and the top ten hold 2% to 2.5%. Sequences were derived from PBMCs, mostly from graft donor cells, sampled 360 days after TCRalphabeta/CD19-depleted stem cell transplant. Source of these receptors: a male patient between 10 and 17 years old who had a stem cell transplant for acute myeloid leukemia, so the T cells may come from the graft donor.

The chain employs TRBV29-1 and TRBJ2-2, with TRBD2 as a possible D gene (5 bases). V was pared by 8 bases and J by 3 bases, with 10 bases between. Per the germline V gene, CDR1 is SQVTM and CDR2 is ANQGSEA. The CDR3 loop spans 12 amino acids. For the CDR3, the DNA is TGCAGCACCGCTAGCTACACCGGGGAGCTGTTTTTT. It is translated as CSTASYTGELFF.

This clonotype was counted only a few times. CDR3 region: CASSYLAGEWNEQFF. The CDR3 DNA reads as TGTGCCAGCAGTTACTTAGCGGGAGAGTGGAATGAGCAGTTCTTC. The chain links TRBV6-2 or TRBV6-3 to TRBJ2-1; TRBD2 matches 9 bases. With 1 base clipped from V and 7 bases from J, the junction kept 5 bases outside the gene matches. In germline, CDR1 is MNHEY, CDR2 SVGEGT. The CDR3 has 15 amino acids.

This clonotype showed up many times. The rearrangement uses TRBV28 and TRBJ2-3; tentatively, D is TRBD2 (6 bases). The CDR3 is 16 residues long. Trimming took 2 bases from V and 1 from J, leaving 13 bases between them. Germline CDR1 reads MDHEN; CDR2 reads SYDVKM. As DNA, the CDR3 is TGTGCCAGCAGTTTAACAACTAGCAGACGCACAGATACGCAGTATTTT. It specifies CASSLTTSRRTDTQYF.

The chain uses TRBV24-1 and TRBJ2-3; 13 positions agree with TRBD2. The CDR3 totals 17 residues. After removal of 4 bases from V and 6 bases from J, the junction contained 9 bases not matched to a gene. CDR1 is KGHDR, CDR2 SFDVKD, per germline. The CDR3 nucleotides read TGTGCCACCAGTGACCCACTAGCGGGGGGGCCTAGGGATACGCAGTATTTT. The encoded protein is CATSDPLAGGPRDTQYF.

The chain links TRBV20-1 to TRBJ2-1, with 9 bases lining up with TRBD2. V gave up 2 bases and J gave up 7 bases; unmatched junction bases: 6. Germline CDR1 DFQATT, CDR2 SNEGSKA (reference sequence). This CDR3 is built from 14 residues. The DNA for the CDR3 is TGCAGTGCTAGACGAGCGGGAGGTTGGAATGAGCAGTTCTTC. Encoded protein: CSARRAGGWNEQFF.

The V and J genes are TRBV28 and TRBJ1-5, with 10 nucleotides matching TRBD1. The CDR3 runs 16 residues. Looked up from germline, CDR1 is MDHEN and CDR2 is SYDVKM. V dropped 4 bases and J dropped 3; count of bases not matched to a gene: 6. The CDR3 bases are TGTGCCAGCAGTTCCATAGGGACAGGGGTCAATCAGCCCCAGCATTTT. Translated, it gives CASSSIGTGVNQPQHF.

This chain uses TRBV20-1 with TRBJ2-7; TRBD2 might be the D (6 bases). Germline loops: CDR1 DFQATT, CDR2 SNEGSKA (reference sequence). This CDR3 spans 15 amino acids. Trimming cost V 6 bases and J 0 bases, with 18 bases left between them. CDR3 sequence reads: CSAQIGTPLSYEQYF. DNA for the CDR3: TGCAGTGCGCAGATAGGGACTCCCCTCTCCTACGAGCAGTACTTC.

In its sample, this clonotype was seen many times. The chain carries TRBV3-1 and TRBJ2-5, with 8 bases that match TRBD1. V shed 6 bases, J shed 2 bases, and the junction held 11 bases outside the gene matches. The CDR3 runs to 16 residues. Germline V CDR1 and CDR2: LGHDT, YNNKEL (reference sequence). CDR3 DNA: TGTGCCAGCAGGCAAACCGCAGGGGGCTGGCAAGAGACCCAGTACTTC. This translates into CASRQTAGGWQETQYF.

A single count supports this clonotype. This sequence joins TRBV19 and TRBJ2-1; D not certain. Trimming took off 3 bases at V and 0 bases at J, with 21 bases between the two ends. This CDR3 region has 19 residues. Germline CDR1 is LNHDA and CDR2 is SQIVND (reference sequence). The CDR3 DNA reads TGTGCCAGTAGTATCCCCCCCGGACCGACCCCCTTCTCCTACAATGAGCAGTTCTTC. Translated, it gives CASSIPPGPTPFSYNEQFF.

This chain links TRBV12-3 or TRBV12-4 with TRBJ2-1, with 10 bases lining up with TRBD2. V trimming: 3 bases; J trimming: 0 bases; junction bases outside the gene matches: 14. The CDR3 runs 20 residues. The CDR3 DNA follows: TGTGCCAGCAGTTTGAGAGGGTTTAGACTAGCGGGTAACTCCTACAATGAGCAGTTCTTC. This codes for CASSLRGFRLAGNSYNEQFF.

This clonotype was observed a few times. The CDR3 region has the DNA TGTGCCATCAGTGGACTAGCGGGAGACACCGGGGAGCTGTTTTTT. As protein: CAISGLAGDTGELFF. The gene calls are TRBV10-3 and TRBJ2-2; TRBD2 matches at 12 bases. With V trimmed by 4 bases and J by 3 bases, 0 bases remained unmatched. Germline V gene sequence: CDR1 ENHRY, CDR2 SYGVKD. This CDR3 region has 15 residues.

This clonotype was seen ten or more times. The chain employs TRBV4-3 and TRBJ2-3, with TRBD1 as a possible D gene (7 bases). The CDR3 is 16 amino acids. CDR1 is LGHNA, CDR2 YSLEER, per germline. V lost 0 bases, J lost 2 bases, and 12 bases lay in between. CDR3 nucleotides: TGCGCCAGCAGCCAAGATGGAGGGGGCTACACAGATACGCAGTATTTT. This gives the protein CASSQDGGGYTDTQYF.

The chain joins TRBV5-1 to TRBJ2-2, with 16 bases that match TRBD2. The CDR3 consists of 17 residues. The junction had 9 bases not matched to a gene; V was cut back by 4 bases and J by 9 bases. In germline, CDR1 is SGHRS, CDR2 YFSETQ. Here the CDR3 reads CASSRGLAGGPPRELFF. The CDR3 DNA reads as TGCGCCAGCAGCAGGGGACTAGCGGGGGGGCCGCCCCGGGAGCTGTTTTTT.

The chain recombines TRBV7-3 with TRBJ2-5, with 7 bases identical to TRBD2. This CDR3 comprises 13 residues. Germline CDR1 reads SGHTA; CDR2 reads FQGTGA. V trimming: 5 bases; J trimming: 5 bases; junction bases outside the gene matches: 5. The CDR3, as DNA: TGTGCCAGCAGCGGACTAGAGACGGAGACCCAGTACTTC. Translating gives CASSGLETETQYF.

V gene TRBV3-1 combines with J gene TRBJ2-1, with 11 bases identical to TRBD2. There are 15 residues in the CDR3. The J segment lost 7 bases and the V segment lost 8 bases, leaving 10 bases of the junction unmatched. Germline V gives CDR1 LGHDT, CDR2 YNNKEL (reference sequence). The CDR3 DNA sequence: TGTGCCAGCGGCGCCACTAGCGGGAGAGTTAATGAGCAGTTCTTC. Protein: CASGATSGRVNEQFF.

The rearrangement joins TRBV9 to TRBJ2-7; D possibly corresponds to TRBD1 (5 bases). This CDR3 is built from 14 residues. The germline V and J ends were trimmed by 0 bases and 3 bases, with 10 bases remaining between them. The germline V gene encodes CDR1 SGDLS and CDR2 YYNGEE. The CDR3 here is CASSVATGHYEQYF. CDR3 in DNA: TGTGCCAGCAGCGTAGCTACCGGACACTACGAGCAGTACTTC.

At least ten counts were recorded for this clonotype. A junction boundary mismatches the germline segment, possibly from a read error. The chain links TRBV20-1 to TRBJ2-3, with D tentatively TRBD1 or TRBD2 (5 bases each). The CDR3 runs to 12 residues. Germline V lookup: CDR1 DFQATT, CDR2 SNEGSKA (reference sequence). The CDR3 loop reads CSARWSIGGIRF. CDR3 nucleotides: TGCAGTGCTAGATGGAGTATTGGGGGTATCCGTTTT.

The V call is TRBV29-1, the J call TRBJ2-7; 7 nucleotides agree with TRBD2. Germline CDR1 and CDR2: SQVTM and ANQGSEA. With 6 bases clipped from V and 2 bases from J, the junction kept 7 bases outside the gene matches. The length of the CDR3 is 13 residues. The chain's CDR3 is CSVRRRGAYEQYF. The CDR3 nucleotides are TGCAGCGTACGGAGACGGGGGGCCTACGAGCAGTACTTC.

The DNA for the CDR3 is TGTGCCACCAGCAGAGATCCAACGGGATGGGGCAATGAGCAGTTCTTC. This gives the protein CATSRDPTGWGNEQFF. The rearrangement joins TRBV15 to TRBJ2-1; D is possibly TRBD2 (5 bases). The CDR3 is 16 amino acids. Per the germline V gene, CDR1 is LNHNV and CDR2 is YYDKDF (reference sequence). Trimming removed 0 bases from V and 6 bases from J, with 15 bases in between. The full variable domain, its missing parts supplied by reference TRBV15 and TRBJ2-1, is DAMVIQNPRYQVTQFGKPVTLSCSQTLNHNVMYWYQQKSSQAPKLLFHYYDKDFNNEADTPDNFQSRRPNTSFCFLDIRSPGLGDTAMYLCATSRDPTGWGNEQFFGPGTRLTVL.

V usage is TRBV29-1 and J usage is TRBJ1-1, with 7 positions matching TRBD1. Looked up from germline, CDR1 is SQVTM and CDR2 is ANQGSEA. The CDR3 runs to 13 residues. V lost 3 bases to trimming and J lost 1 base; unmatched junction nucleotides: 2. The CDR3 DNA follows: TGCAGCGTTGAGCGGACAGGGAACACTGAAGCTTTCTTT. Its translation: CSVERTGNTEAFF.

This clonotype was observed many times. CDR3 in amino acids: CASSGRDLREQYF. DNA of the CDR3: TGTGCCAGCAGCGGAAGGGACCTCCGGGAGCAGTACTTC. The genes are TRBV9 and TRBJ2-7, with D possibly being TRBD1 or TRBD2 (5 bases each). CDR1 and CDR2 from the germline V gene are SGDLS and YYNGEE. The CDR3 is 13 residues long. Trimming cost V 3 bases and J 7 bases, with 14 bases left between them. The variable domain in full, completed from reference TRBV9 and TRBJ2-7, reads DSGVTQTPKHLITATGQRVTLRCSPRSGDLSVYWYQQSLDQGLQFLIQYYNGEERAKGNILERFSAQQFPDLHSELNLSSLELGDSALYFCASSGRDLREQYFGPGTRLTVT.

The V gene is TRBV20-1, the J gene TRBJ2-7; a weak D match, TRBD1 (6 bases). Germline CDR1 DFQATT, CDR2 SNEGSKA (reference sequence). V lost 6 bases, J lost 0 bases, and 12 bases lay in between. The CDR3 covers 13 residues. The CDR3 nucleotides are TGCAGTGCGGACAGCCTAAGCTCCTACGAGCAGTACTTC. Amino acid sequence: CSADSLSSYEQYF.

J is TRBJ2-5 and V is TRBV20-1; TRBD2 aligns across 7 bases. V lost 4 bases to trimming and J lost 2 bases; unmatched junction nucleotides: 1. This CDR3 has 12 residues. Germline V gene sequence: CDR1 DFQATT, CDR2 SNEGSKA (reference sequence). CDR3 in DNA: TGCAGTGCTACACTAGCGCAAGAGACCCAGTACTTC. Residues: CSATLAQETQYF.

This clonotype was found a few times. The V and J genes are TRBV7-2 and TRBJ2-2; 8 positions agree with TRBD2. This CDR3 has 17 amino acids. The V gene end was trimmed by 5 bases and the J gene end by 6 bases; junction bases not matched to a gene: 14. CDR1 is SGHTA, CDR2 FQGNSA, per germline. The CDR3 coding sequence is TGTGCCAGCAGCCCGAAGCACGGGACTAGAGGCCCCGGGGAGCTGTTTTTT. Encoded protein: CASSPKHGTRGPGELFF.

This clonotype has a count of ten or more. The gene calls are TRBV5-6 and TRBJ2-1; tentative D call: TRBD1 (5 bases). Looked up from germline, CDR1 is SGHDT and CDR2 is YYEEEE. The CDR3 has 12 amino acids. The V end lost 0 bases, the J end lost 7 bases, and 5 bases lay between the germline ends. The CDR3 sequence is CASSLEGNEQFF. The CDR3 bases are TGTGCCAGCAGCTTGGAGGGGAATGAGCAGTTCTTC.

The chain has TRBV20-1 and TRBJ2-1; possible D gene TRBD2, 6 bases. Germline loops: CDR1 DFQATT, CDR2 SNEGSKA (reference sequence). This CDR3 contains 15 residues. V shed 3 bases and J shed 5 bases, with 17 bases lying between them. As DNA, the CDR3 is TGCAGTGCTAGTACTAACGGGAGAGCTCACAATGAGCAGTTCTTC. The encoded protein is CSASTNGRAHNEQFF.

This clonotype was observed many times. An end of the junction does not agree with germline; a read error may underlie this. The chain has TRBV4-3 and TRBJ2-1; TRBD2 agrees at 8 bases. Per germline, CDR1 LGHNA and CDR2 YSLEER. The CDR3 loop spans 16 amino acids. The CDR3 loop is CASSQELAASYNEQFF. CDR3 sequence (DNA): TGTGCCAGCAGCCAAGAACTAGCGGCCTCCTACAATGAGCAGTTCTTC.

The chain combines TRBV9 with TRBJ1-1; D ambiguous. Germline CDR1 is SGDLS and CDR2 is YYNGEE. The germline V and J ends were trimmed by 0 bases and 1 base, with 19 bases remaining between them. The CDR3 runs 18 residues. The CDR3 here is CASSVDRGTKISNTEAFF. CDR3 DNA: TGTGCCAGCAGCGTAGACCGGGGTACAAAAATCTCGAACACTGAAGCTTTCTTT.